The 22 T cell receptor beta chains below come from one sample, sequenced in a study of beta chain features in type 1 diabetes. Expressed TCRB transcripts were sequenced because the entire RNA isolate underwent reverse transcription. Repertoires were generated with immunoSEQ multiplex PCR, while TCRdb's copy carries only in-frame clones and drops some. The sample lists about 180,000 clones; around 8% were seen once. Their specific antigens are unknown. Points from the study as a whole: Shortening of TCRB CDR3s, moderate but significant, appeared in all four CD4+ subsets of Type 1 diabetes patients.

Sequenced material: central memory CD4+ T cells from blood. The receptors come from a woman aged 40 to 50 with type 1 diabetes.

The chain combines TRBV29-1 with TRBJ2-7, with 7 bases fitting TRBD2. Germline lookup yields CDR1 SQVTM and CDR2 ANQGSEA. This CDR3 is 14 amino acids long. The junction had 10 bases not matched to a gene; V was cut back by 6 bases and J by 2 bases. CDR3 sequence reads: CSVGGKAGTYEQYF. Here the CDR3 DNA reads TGCAGCGTGGGGGGGAAGGCGGGCACCTACGAGCAGTACTTC.

In this sample, this clone turned up a few times. J is TRBJ1-2 and V is TRBV27; no clear D gene. CDR1 is MNHEY, CDR2 SMNVEV, per germline (reference sequence). The CDR3 is 17 amino acids. The germline V and J ends were trimmed by 5 bases and 2 bases, with 21 bases remaining between them. The CDR3 protein is CASSLGIVTGKNYGYTF. As DNA, the CDR3 is TGTGCCAGCAGTCTAGGGATCGTCACGGGGAAAAACTATGGCTACACCTTC.

The chain links TRBV15 to TRBJ2-1; D possibly corresponds to TRBD1 (5 bases). V gave up 0 bases and J gave up 10 bases, with 10 bases separating them. There are 13 residues in the CDR3. Germline assignment: CDR1 LNHNV and CDR2 YYDKDF (reference sequence). CDR3 residues: CATSRDTGGEQFF. CDR3 nucleotides: TGTGCCACCAGCAGAGATACAGGTGGAGAGCAGTTCTTC.

The chain carries TRBV7-2 and TRBJ1-6; 8 positions agree with TRBD1. The CDR3 sequence is 13 residues long. V trimming: 5 bases; J trimming: 9 bases; junction bases outside the gene matches: 3. The germline V gene encodes CDR1 SGHTA and CDR2 FQGNSA. The DNA for the CDR3 is TGTGCCAGCAGCCGGACAGGGAGTTCACCCCTCCACTTT. Protein: CASSRTGSSPLHF. Based on the CDR3 plus reference TRBV7-2 and TRBJ1-6, the full variable domain is GAGVSQSPSNKVTEKGKDVELRCDPISGHTALYWYRQSLGQGLEFLIYFQGNSAPDKSGLPSDRFSAERTGGSVSTLTIQRTQQEDSAVYLCASSRTGSSPLHFGNGTRLTVT.

This clone was observed a handful of times. Its ends do not fully match the called genes, so a read error is possible. The V and J genes are TRBV7-8 and TRBJ2-3; weak D call: TRBD1 (5 bases). There are 14 residues in the CDR3. Germline V CDR1 and CDR2: SGHVS, FQNEAQ. CDR3 sequence: CASTLMGLTDTQYF. The DNA for the CDR3 is TGTGCCAGCACCTTAATGGGGCTCACAGATACGCAGTATTTT.

A few counts support this clone. V and J are TRBV4-1 and TRBJ2-4; no definite D call. This CDR3 has 15 amino acids. Germline V gene sequence: CDR1 MGHRA, CDR2 YSYEKL. V was cut by 0 bases and J by 6 bases, with 12 bases left in between. Here the CDR3 DNA reads TGCGCCAGCAGCCAAGATTTCCACGTCGGAAACATTCAGTACTTC. It is translated as CASSQDFHVGNIQYF.

The chain is built from TRBV5-1 and TRBJ2-3, with a weak D call TRBD1 (6 bases). With 2 bases removed from V and 4 bases from J, the gap between germline ends came to 14 bases. CDR1 is SGHRS, CDR2 YFSETQ, per germline. The CDR3 is 15 residues long. The CDR3 coding sequence is TGCGCCAGCAGCTTAATTGGGACACCTCCAGATACGCAGTATTTT. Protein product: CASSLIGTPPDTQYF.

At least ten counts were recorded for this clone. The chain links TRBV29-1 to TRBJ1-2; 7 bases map to TRBD1. This CDR3 comprises 13 residues. Germline V gene data show CDR1 as SQVTM and CDR2 as ANQGSEA. V was clipped by 4 bases and J by 8 bases; unmatched bases: 10. CDR3 in DNA: TGCAGCGTTGTCGTACAGGGGATTTGGGGCTACACCTTC. This translates into CSVVVQGIWGYTF.

The chain recombines TRBV28 with TRBJ1-5; no reliable D call. The CDR3 runs 13 residues. CDR1 MDHEN and CDR2 SYDVKM come from the germline V gene. The V end lost 8 bases, the J end lost 0 bases, and 8 bases lay between the germline ends. The CDR3 protein is CASRENSNQPQHF. The CDR3 bases are TGTGCCAGCCGGGAGAATAGCAATCAGCCCCAGCATTTT.

Ten or more counts support this clone. The rearrangement joins TRBV7-9 to TRBJ2-1; TRBD2 matches at 9 bases. Losses at the gene ends were 0 bases for V and 7 bases for J; bases not matched to a gene: 4. This CDR3 spans 15 amino acids. The V gene's germline CDR1 is SEHNR and CDR2 FQNEAQ (reference sequence). CDR3 nucleotide sequence: TGTGCCAGCAGCTTAGCTAGCGGGGGTCGTAATGAGCAGTTCTTC. Translating gives CASSLASGGRNEQFF.

The CDR3 sequence: CATSRDLAGATGELFF. The DNA for the CDR3 is TGTGCCACCAGCAGAGATTTAGCAGGGGCCACCGGGGAGCTGTTTTTT. The chain joins TRBV15 to TRBJ2-2; maybe TRBD1 (6 bases). From germline, CDR1 is LNHNV and CDR2 YYDKDF (reference sequence). V shed 0 bases and J shed 4 bases, with 12 bases lying between them. CDR3 length: 16 amino acids.

This clone turned up a few times. The CDR3 loop is CASSVAGQTSNQPQHF. CDR3 sequence (DNA): TGTGCCAGCAGTGTCGCCGGACAAACAAGCAATCAGCCCCAGCATTTT. The chain recombines TRBV2 with TRBJ1-5, with D tentatively TRBD1 (5 bases). Per the germline V gene, CDR1 is SNHLY and CDR2 is FYNNEI. The length of the CDR3 is 16 residues. V shed 4 bases and J shed 1 base, with 14 bases lying between them.

The CDR3 sequence: CASNPGGQETQYF. CDR3 bases: TGCGCCTCCAATCCGGGGGGCCAAGAGACCCAGTACTTC. The chain combines TRBV5-1 with TRBJ2-5; 7 bases match TRBD2. V lost 10 bases and J lost 1; bases outside the gene matches: 7. CDR1 SGHRS and CDR2 YFSETQ come from the germline V gene. The length of the CDR3 is 13 residues.

This chain links TRBV19 with TRBJ2-3, with 8 positions matching TRBD1. J lost 5 bases, V lost 1 base, and 2 bases had no gene match. CDR1 is LNHDA, CDR2 SQIVND, per germline (reference sequence). CDR3 length: 14 amino acids. CDR3 nucleotides: TGTGCCAGTAGTATAGCAGGGGGCCAAGATACGCAGTATTTT. This translates into CASSIAGGQDTQYF.

This chain links TRBV28 with TRBJ2-7; maybe TRBD1 (6 bases). The CDR3 is made up of 16 amino acids. Germline CDR1 reads MDHEN; CDR2 reads SYDVKM. V lost 7 bases and J lost 0, with 19 bases in between. The DNA of the CDR3 is TGTGCCAGCAACCCCCATGGACAGCTAAGCTCCTACGAGCAGTACTTC. It yields the protein CASNPHGQLSSYEQYF.

The chain couples TRBV28 to TRBJ2-2, with D hard to call. V was trimmed by 4 bases and J by 7 bases, leaving 13 bases between them. The CDR3 has 14 amino acids. Germline V lookup: CDR1 MDHEN, CDR2 SYDVKM. The DNA of the CDR3 is TGTGCCAGCAGTTCTCCTCGACTGGGCGGGGAGCTGTTTTTT. It specifies CASSSPRLGGELFF.

V gene TRBV7-9 combines with J gene TRBJ2-3; D uncertain. Germline V gene lookup returns CDR1 SEHNR and CDR2 FQNEAQ (reference sequence). The V and J ends lost 1 base and 4 bases respectively, with 6 bases between them. The CDR3 has 13 residues. The CDR3 sequence: CASSLVTADTQYF. The DNA for the CDR3 is TGTGCCAGCAGCTTAGTTACGGCAGATACGCAGTATTTT.

The chain is built from TRBV29-1 and TRBJ2-7; 8 nucleotides agree with TRBD1. The CDR3 loop spans 16 amino acids. Per germline, CDR1 SQVTM and CDR2 ANQGSEA. The junction had 13 bases not matched to a gene; V was cut back by 0 bases and J by 6 bases. The CDR3 loop reads CSVEDPGTGSSVEQYF. For the CDR3, the DNA is TGCAGCGTTGAAGATCCAGGGACAGGTTCTTCGGTCGAGCAGTACTTC.

The rearrangement joins TRBV19 to TRBJ1-5, with D possibly TRBD1 on 5 matching bases. The CDR3 is 13 residues long. With 10 bases removed from V and 9 bases from J, the gap between germline ends came to 19 bases. The V gene's germline CDR1 is LNHDA and CDR2 SQIVND (reference sequence). The CDR3 sequence: CATGSGFLGPQHF. CDR3 nucleotides: TGTGCCACCGGATCAGGGTTCCTAGGGCCCCAGCATTTT.

This clone was counted a few times. The rearrangement links TRBV29-1 to TRBJ1-1; 8 bases are a match to TRBD1. The CDR3 sequence is 12 residues long. Germline V gene lookup returns CDR1 SQVTM and CDR2 ANQGSEA. V was pared by 6 bases and J by 4 bases, with 4 bases of the junction left unmatched. The CDR3 DNA reads TGCAGCGTCTCAGGGGGCGGCACTGAAGCTTTCTTT. Translated, it gives CSVSGGGTEAFF. Variable domain in full (rest from reference TRBV29-1 and TRBJ1-1): SAVISQKPSRDICQRGTSLTIQCQVDSQVTMMFWYRQQPGQSLTLIATANQGSEATYESGFVIDKFPISRPNLTFSTLTVSNMSPEDSSIYLCSVSGGGTEAFFGQGTRLTVV.

This clone was seen a few times. The chain joins TRBV4-1 to TRBJ2-7; 13 nucleotides match TRBD2. Germline V CDR1 and CDR2: MGHRA, YSYEKL. The CDR3 has 16 residues. Germline trimming cut 0 bases from V and 6 bases from J; bases unmatched to any gene: 5. CDR3 sequence (DNA): TGCGCCAGCAGCCAAGATACTAGCGGGGGGGCGTTCGAGCAGTACTTC. Amino acids: CASSQDTSGGAFEQYF.

The chain uses TRBV5-1 and TRBJ2-7; 8 positions agree with TRBD1. The CDR3 spans 16 residues. J lost 2 bases, V lost 0 bases, and 7 bases had no gene match. The germline gives CDR1 SGHRS, CDR2 YFSETQ. Here the CDR3 DNA reads TGCGCCAGCAGCTTGGTCCAGGGGGCGTTGGCCTACGAGCAGTACTTC. Translation gives CASSLVQGALAYEQYF.